This T cell receptor (beta chain) was recovered during a study of blood T cell repertoires in COVID-19. About the study: The samples span acute and convalescent COVID-19 from the United States, Italy and Spain. PBMCs, B-cell-depleted T cells, or T cells were the source of the cDNA or gDNA that made up the material.

Original processing notes: Reference gene primer amplification gave nucleated cell count estimates. Method: immunoSEQ multiplex PCR; TCRdb's copy keeps in-frame clones and lacks some. V and J calls and clone size come straight from that table; D and trimming were deduced from the DNA. Of some 120,000 clones listed, almost 70% are singletons. Sequenced: peripheral blood. The receptor comes from a woman in her 70s with acute or convalescent COVID-19.

CDR3 sequence (DNA): TGTGCCAGCAGTGAAGCGAATGCAGGGCCCTATGGCTACACCTTC. It codes for CASSEANAGPYGYTF. J is TRBJ1-2 and V is TRBV6-1, with D possibly being TRBD1 (5 bases). The CDR3 spans 15 residues. CDR1 is MNHNS and CDR2 is SASEGT in the germline V gene. V was shortened by 0 bases and J by 4 bases, with 12 bases between the two germline ends.